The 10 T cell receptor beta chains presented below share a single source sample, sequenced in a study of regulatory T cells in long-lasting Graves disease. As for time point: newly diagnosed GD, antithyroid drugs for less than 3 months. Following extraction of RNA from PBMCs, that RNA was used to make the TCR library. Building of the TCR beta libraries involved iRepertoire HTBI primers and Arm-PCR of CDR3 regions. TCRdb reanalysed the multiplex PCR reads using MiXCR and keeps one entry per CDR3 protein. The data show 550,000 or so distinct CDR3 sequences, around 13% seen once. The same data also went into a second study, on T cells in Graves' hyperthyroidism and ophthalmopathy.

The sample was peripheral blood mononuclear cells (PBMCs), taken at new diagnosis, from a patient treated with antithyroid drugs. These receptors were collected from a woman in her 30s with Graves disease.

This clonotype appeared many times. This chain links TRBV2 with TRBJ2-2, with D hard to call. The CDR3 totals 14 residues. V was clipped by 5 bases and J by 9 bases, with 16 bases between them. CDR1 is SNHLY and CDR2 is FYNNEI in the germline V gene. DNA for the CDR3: TGTGCCAGCAGTCTAGGGCCTTTAAAAAGGGAGCTGTTTTTT. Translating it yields CASSLGPLKRELFF.

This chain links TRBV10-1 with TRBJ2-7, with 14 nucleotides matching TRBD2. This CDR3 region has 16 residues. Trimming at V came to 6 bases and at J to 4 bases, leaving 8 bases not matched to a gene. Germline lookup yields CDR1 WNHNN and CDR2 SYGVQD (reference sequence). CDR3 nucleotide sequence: TGCGCCAGCAGCAACCAGGGACTAGCGGGAGTTTACGAGCAGTACTTC. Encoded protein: CASSNQGLAGVYEQYF.

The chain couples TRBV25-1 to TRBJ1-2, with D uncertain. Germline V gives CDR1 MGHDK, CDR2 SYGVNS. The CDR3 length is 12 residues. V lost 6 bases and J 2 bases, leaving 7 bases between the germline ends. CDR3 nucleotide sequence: TGTGCCAGCAGGGCTCTGAACTATGGCTACACCTTC. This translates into CASRALNYGYTF.

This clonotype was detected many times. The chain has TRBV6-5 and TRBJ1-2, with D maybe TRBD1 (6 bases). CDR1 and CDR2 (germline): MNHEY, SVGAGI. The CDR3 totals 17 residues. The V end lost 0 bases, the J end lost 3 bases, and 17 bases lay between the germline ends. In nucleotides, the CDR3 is TGTGCCAGCAGTTACTCGTCCTACCCACAGGGAGACTATGGCTACACCTTC. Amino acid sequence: CASSYSSYPQGDYGYTF.

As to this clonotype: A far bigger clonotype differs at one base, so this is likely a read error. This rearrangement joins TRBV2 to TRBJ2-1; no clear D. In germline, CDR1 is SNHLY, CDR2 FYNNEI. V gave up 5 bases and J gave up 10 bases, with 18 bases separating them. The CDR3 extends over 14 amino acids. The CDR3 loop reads CASSLDPTVYEQFF. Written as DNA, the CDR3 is TGTGCCAGCAGTCTCGACCCGACCGTCTACGAGCAGTTCTTC.

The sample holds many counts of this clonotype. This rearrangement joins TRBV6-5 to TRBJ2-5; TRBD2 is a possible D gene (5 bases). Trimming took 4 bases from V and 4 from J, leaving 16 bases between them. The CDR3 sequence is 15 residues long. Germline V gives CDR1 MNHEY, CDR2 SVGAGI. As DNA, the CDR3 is TGTGCCAGCAGTTCTGTATTGGGTGCGGGAGAGACCCAGTACTTC. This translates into CASSSVLGAGETQYF.

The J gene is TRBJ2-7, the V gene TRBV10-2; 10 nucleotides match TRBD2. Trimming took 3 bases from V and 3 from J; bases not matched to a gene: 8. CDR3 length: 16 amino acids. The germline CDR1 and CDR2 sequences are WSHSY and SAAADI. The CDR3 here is CASSEIPGLAYYEQYF. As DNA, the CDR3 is TGCGCCAGCAGTGAAATACCGGGACTAGCGTACTACGAGCAGTACTTC.

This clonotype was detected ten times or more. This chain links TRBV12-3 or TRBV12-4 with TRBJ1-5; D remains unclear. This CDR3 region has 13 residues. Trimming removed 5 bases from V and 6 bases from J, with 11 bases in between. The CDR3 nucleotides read TGTGCCAGCAGTAGGTCCGGAATTCAGCCCCAGCATTTT. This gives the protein CASSRSGIQPQHF.

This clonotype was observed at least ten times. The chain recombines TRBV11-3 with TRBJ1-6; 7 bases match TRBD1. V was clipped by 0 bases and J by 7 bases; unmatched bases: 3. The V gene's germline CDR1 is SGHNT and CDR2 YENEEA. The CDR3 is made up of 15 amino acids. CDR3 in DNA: TGTGCCAGCAGCTTAGAGACAGGGACAAATTCACCCCTCCACTTT. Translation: CASSLETGTNSPLHF.

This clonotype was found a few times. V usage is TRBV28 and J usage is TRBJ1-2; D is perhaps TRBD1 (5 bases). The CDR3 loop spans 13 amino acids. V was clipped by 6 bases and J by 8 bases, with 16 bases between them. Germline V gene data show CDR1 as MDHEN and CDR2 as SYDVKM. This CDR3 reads CASSQTDLVGYTF. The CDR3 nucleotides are TGTGCCAGCAGCCAGACAGATTTGGTAGGCTACACCTTC.